These 12 T cell receptor beta chains were all obtained from the same sample, sequenced in a study of blood T cells in healthy people across ages. The second PCR ran roughly 7 to 12 cycles with a sample-barcoded 5' primer and J-beta primers. TCRdb reprocessed the 5' RACE reads with MiXCR, giving one entry per CDR3 protein. The repertoire consists of some 880,000 distinct CDR3 sequences, with roughly 40% occurring once and the leading ten covering roughly 13%. Sequencing input: blood. These receptors all come from a man younger than 30 in good health.

This chain links TRBV5-1 with TRBJ1-1; 7 bases fit TRBD1. V lost 5 bases to trimming and J lost 3 bases; unmatched junction nucleotides: 13. CDR1 SGHRS and CDR2 YFSETQ come from the germline V gene. The CDR3 extends over 16 amino acids. CDR3 DNA sequence: TGCGCCAGCAGACCAGGGGGGGGAAGTAGGTACACTGAAGCTTTCTTT. It specifies CASRPGGGSRYTEAFF. The full variable domain, in which reference TRBV5-1 and TRBJ1-1 provide the parts outside the CDR3, is KAGVTQTPRYLIKTRGQQVTLSCSPISGHRSVSWYQQTPGQGLQFLFEYFSETQRNKGNFPGRFSGRQFSNSRSEMNVSTLELGDSALYLCASRPGGGSRYTEAFFGQGTRLTVV.

This chain uses TRBV20-1 with TRBJ2-3; TRBD2 matches 8 bases. Germline V lookup: CDR1 DFQATT, CDR2 SNEGSKA (reference sequence). The CDR3 is 15 amino acids. The V gene end was trimmed by 2 bases and the J gene end by 1 base; junction bases not matched to a gene: 5. The CDR3 coding sequence is TGCAGTGCTAGAAAGAGCGGGGGAGGCACAGATACGCAGTATTTT. Amino acids: CSARKSGGGTDTQYF.

This clonotype was found a few times. The rearrangement links TRBV12-3 or TRBV12-4 to TRBJ2-3; D may be TRBD1 (5 bases). CDR3 size: 14 residues. Deletions cut 5 bases from V and 2 bases from J, with 11 bases between. The CDR3 reads CASSAVRDTDTQYF. Written as DNA, the CDR3 is TGTGCCAGCAGTGCTGTCAGGGACACAGATACGCAGTATTTT.

In its sample, this clonotype was seen many times. The genes are TRBV20-1 and TRBJ2-3, with TRBD1 matching 9 bases. Germline values: CDR1 DFQATT, CDR2 SNEGSKA (reference sequence). The CDR3 is 17 amino acids. V was pared by 0 bases and J by 2 bases, with 9 bases of the junction left unmatched. In nucleotides, the CDR3 is TGCAGTGCTAGAGATCCTTGGGACAGGGATTCCACAGATACGCAGTATTTT. Protein sequence: CSARDPWDRDSTDTQYF.

The V and J genes are TRBV27 and TRBJ2-7, with 8 bases matching TRBD1. This CDR3 is 14 amino acids long. The germline CDR1 and CDR2 sequences are MNHEY and SMNVEV (reference sequence). The junction had 2 bases not matched to a gene; V was cut back by 3 bases and J by 1 base. For the CDR3, the DNA is TGTGCCAGCAGTTTTCGGACAGGGTCCTACGAGCAGTACTTC. This sequence encodes CASSFRTGSYEQYF.

This clonotype was detected only a few times. The V gene is TRBV9, the J gene TRBJ1-2; unclear D gene. The V gene's germline CDR1 is SGDLS and CDR2 YYNGEE. The CDR3 spans 14 residues. V was trimmed by 1 base and J by 4 bases, leaving 11 bases between them. This chain's CDR3 is CASSVSGVTYGYTF. CDR3 bases: TGTGCCAGCAGCGTAAGCGGAGTAACCTATGGCTACACCTTC.

The genes are TRBV10-3 and TRBJ1-5; maybe TRBD1 (6 bases). Per the germline V gene, CDR1 is ENHRY and CDR2 is SYGVKD. The CDR3 has 15 amino acids. Trimming took off 4 bases at V and 6 bases at J, with 16 bases between the two ends. The CDR3 bases are TGTGCCATCAGTGGAACAGGGTCCGGGGGTCAGCCCCAGCATTTT. Its protein product is CAISGTGSGGQPQHF.

The rearrangement joins TRBV15 to TRBJ1-3; D possibly corresponds to TRBD1 (6 bases). The CDR3 has 13 residues. The germline V gene encodes CDR1 LNHNV and CDR2 YYDKDF (reference sequence). Trimming left V 5 bases short and J 6 bases short, with 11 bases between. The CDR3 DNA reads as TGTGCCACCAGCCGGGACACCTCAAACACCATATATTTT. It yields the protein CATSRDTSNTIYF.

The rearrangement links TRBV7-2 to TRBJ1-4; D perhaps matches TRBD1 (6 bases). The V gene lost 4 bases and the J gene lost 16 bases, with 19 bases spanning the gap. CDR3 length: 13 amino acids. Germline V gene data show CDR1 as SGHTA and CDR2 as FQGNSA. The CDR3 DNA reads TGTGCCAGCAGCTCGTTTTGGGGGCGTCCGCCGTTTTTT. It translates to CASSSFWGRPPFF.

The chain recombines TRBV7-9 with TRBJ1-6; TRBD1 might be the D (6 bases). This CDR3 spans 14 amino acids. Germline lookup yields CDR1 SEHNR and CDR2 FQNEAQ (reference sequence). Trimming pared 10 bases from V and 4 bases from J, leaving 14 bases between. CDR3 in amino acids: CATSAGDYNSPLHF. CDR3 DNA: TGTGCCACCTCAGCAGGGGATTATAATTCACCCCTCCACTTT.

This clonotype was recorded a few times. The CDR3 reads CASATPDAGLGNEQYF. The DNA for the CDR3 is TGTGCCAGCGCGACCCCCGACGCGGGACTAGGCAATGAGCAGTACTTC. This rearrangement joins TRBV28 to TRBJ2-7; 8 nucleotides match TRBD2. The CDR3 covers 16 residues. Per the germline V gene, CDR1 is MDHEN and CDR2 is SYDVKM. The trim removed 8 bases at V and 7 bases at J, leaving 19 bases unmatched.

In its sample, this clonotype was seen a few times. The rearrangement links TRBV7-2 to TRBJ2-5; D ambiguous. V lost 7 bases and J 11 bases, leaving 26 bases between the germline ends. CDR1 and CDR2 from the germline V gene are SGHTA and FQGNSA. This CDR3 has 15 residues. CDR3 bases: TGTGCCAGCACACCCGGTGGGGTATCGGGCAATGAGCAGTACTTC. The encoded protein is CASTPGGVSGNEQYF.